This T cell receptor (beta chain) comes out of a study of T cell repertoires in cytomegalovirus infection. Overall study context: CMV infection together with matching HLA type was indicated by public TCR beta signatures. General study points: CMV-specific HLA-C-restricted TCR beta clonotypes dominated the ex vivo response. Based on cumulative public TCR beta family frequency, carriers of CMV plus the relevant HLA were identified.

One entry per CDR3 protein, called by TCRdb with MiXCR from the reads. The sample consists of tens of thousands of distinct CDR3 sequences, 3.5% to 4% of them appearing once. V was trimmed by 4 bases and J by 2 bases, leaving 13 bases between them. Germline V CDR1 and CDR2: SGHDT, YYEEEE. The CDR3 spans 15 residues. This clonotype was picked up many times. Antigen specificity is unknown. V gene TRBV5-6 combines with J gene TRBJ2-1; D gene uncertain. This clonotype originated in a human donor in good health (CMV status not recorded). Some clones in this sample may be carry-over from other donors' samples. Sequencing input: PBMCs. The CDR3, as DNA: TGTGCCAGCAGCAGAGAACCCGGAACCTACAATGAGCAGTTCTTC. Its protein product is CASSREPGTYNEQFF.